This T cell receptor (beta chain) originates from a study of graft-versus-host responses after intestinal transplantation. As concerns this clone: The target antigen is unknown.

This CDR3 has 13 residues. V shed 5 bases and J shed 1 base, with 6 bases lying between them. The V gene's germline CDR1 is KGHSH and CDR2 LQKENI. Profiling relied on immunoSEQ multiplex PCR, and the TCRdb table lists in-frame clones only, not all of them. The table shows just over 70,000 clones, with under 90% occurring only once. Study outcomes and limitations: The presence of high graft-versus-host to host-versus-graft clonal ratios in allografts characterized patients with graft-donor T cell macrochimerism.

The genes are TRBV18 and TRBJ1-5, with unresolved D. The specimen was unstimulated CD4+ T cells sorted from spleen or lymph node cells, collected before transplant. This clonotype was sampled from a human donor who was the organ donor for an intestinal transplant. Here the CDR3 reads CASSDMSNQPQHF. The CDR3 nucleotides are TGTGCCAGCTCAGACATGAGCAATCAGCCCCAGCATTTT.